Listed below are T cell receptor beta chains from one sample, sequenced in a study of T cells in Graves' hyperthyroidism and ophthalmopathy. One entry per CDR3 protein, called by TCRdb with MiXCR from the multiplex PCR reads. The sample holds approximately 420,000 distinct CDR3 sequences, around 14% seen once. The specimen sequenced was blood. All receptors derive from a woman aged 25 to 39 with Graves' hyperthyroidism. Both conserved end residues are part of each CDR3. D genes are given only for firm matches. The listing skips clone size in some rows; elsewhere it reads once, few, many or a size class.

j_gene: TRBJ1-2
v_gene: TRBV5-4
d_gene: TRBD1
len: 13
abundance: -
CDR3aa: CASSFTGVYGYTF
CDR3nt: TGTGCCAGCAGCTTTACAGGGGTCTATGGCTACACCTTC

j_gene: TRBJ2-7
v_gene: TRBV6-1
d_gene: TRBD1
len: 14
abundance: few
CDR3aa: CASRRRTGPDEQYF
CDR3nt: TGTGCCAGCAGGAGGAGGACAGGGCCCGACGAGCAGTACTTC

j_gene: TRBJ1-4
v_gene: TRBV7-3
d_gene: -
len: 15
abundance: few
CDR3aa: CATLWLPTTNEKLFF
CDR3nt: TGTGCCACCTTGTGGTTGCCGACAACTAATGAAAAACTGTTTTTT

j_gene: TRBJ2-3
v_gene: TRBV20-1
d_gene: TRBD2
len: 14
abundance: many
CDR3aa: CSAATSGSRDTQYF
CDR3nt: TGCAGTGCCGCGACTAGCGGGAGTCGCGATACGCAGTATTTT

j_gene: TRBJ2-1
v_gene: TRBV5-1
d_gene: TRBD1
len: 15
abundance: many
CDR3aa: CASSLQGESYNEQFF
CDR3nt: TGCGCCAGCAGCTTGCAGGGGGAATCCTACAATGAGCAGTTCTTC

j_gene: TRBJ2-7
v_gene: TRBV7-2
d_gene: -
len: 13
abundance: many
CDR3aa: CASSLEIFHEQYF
CDR3nt: TGTGCCAGCAGCTTAGAGATTTTCCACGAGCAGTACTTC

j_gene: TRBJ1-1
v_gene: TRBV29-1
d_gene: TRBD1
len: 12
abundance: many
CDR3aa: CSGQGWNTEAFF
CDR3nt: TGCAGCGGACAGGGGTGGAACACTGAAGCTTTCTTT

j_gene: TRBJ2-7
v_gene: TRBV20-1
d_gene: TRBD2
len: 13
abundance: few
CDR3aa: CSAISGPSYEQYF
CDR3nt: TGCAGTGCCATTAGCGGGCCCTCCTACGAGCAGTACTTC

j_gene: TRBJ2-1
v_gene: TRBV11-3
d_gene: TRBD2
len: 16
abundance: many
CDR3aa: CASSSPRSGRAHEQFF
CDR3nt: TGTGCCAGCAGCTCCCCCCGGAGCGGGAGGGCCCATGAGCAGTTCTTC

j_gene: TRBJ2-3
v_gene: TRBV5-1
d_gene: -
len: 14
abundance: -
CDR3aa: CASSSPAALGTQYF
CDR3nt: TGCGCCAGCAGCTCCCCGGCGGCTCTTGGGACGCAGTATTTT

j_gene: TRBJ2-6
v_gene: TRBV2
d_gene: -
len: 16
abundance: few
CDR3aa: CASSDNYPSGANVLTF
CDR3nt: TGTGCCAGCAGTGACAACTACCCCTCTGGGGCCAACGTCCTGACTTTC

j_gene: TRBJ2-1
v_gene: TRBV29-1
d_gene: -
len: 14
abundance: many
CDR3aa: CSVERLVNVNEQFF
CDR3nt: TGCAGCGTTGAAAGACTAGTTAACGTCAATGAGCAGTTCTTC

j_gene: TRBJ1-5
v_gene: TRBV20-1
d_gene: TRBD1
len: 16
abundance: -
CDR3aa: CSASPSTGNSNQPQHF
CDR3nt: TGCAGTGCTAGTCCGTCGACAGGGAACAGCAATCAGCCCCAGCATTTT

j_gene: TRBJ1-3
v_gene: TRBV6-5
d_gene: TRBD1
len: 14
abundance: -
CDR3aa: CANSSQTGVNTIYF
CDR3nt: TGTGCCAACAGTTCCCAGACAGGGGTAAACACCATATATTTT

j_gene: TRBJ1-3
v_gene: TRBV20-1
d_gene: -
len: 13
abundance: few
CDR3aa: CSARYRSGNTIYF
CDR3nt: TGCAGTGCTAGGTACCGCTCTGGAAACACCATATATTTT

j_gene: TRBJ2-5
v_gene: TRBV20-1
d_gene: TRBD1
len: 11
abundance: many
CDR3aa: CRMTGGETQYF
CDR3nt: TGCAGAATGACAGGGGGTGAGACCCAGTACTTC

j_gene: TRBJ2-7
v_gene: TRBV20-1
d_gene: -
len: 14
abundance: many
CDR3aa: CSARDRGPTYEQYF
CDR3nt: TGCAGTGCTAGAGACCGGGGACCGACCTACGAGCAGTACTTC

j_gene: TRBJ1-5
v_gene: TRBV28
d_gene: TRBD1
len: 16
abundance: -
CDR3aa: CASSLGQGLLNQPQHF
CDR3nt: TGTGCCAGCAGCCTGGGACAGGGTTTGCTCAATCAGCCCCAGCATTTT

j_gene: TRBJ2-6
v_gene: TRBV11-3
d_gene: -
len: 16
abundance: few
CDR3aa: CASSLGLGPGANVLTF
CDR3nt: TGTGCCAGCAGCTTAGGGCTTGGGCCTGGGGCCAACGTCCTGACTTTC

j_gene: TRBJ1-2
v_gene: TRBV9
d_gene: TRBD1
len: 15
abundance: -
CDR3aa: CASSVRQGQGNGYTF
CDR3nt: TGTGCCAGCAGCGTCCGACAGGGACAGGGGAATGGCTACACCTTC

j_gene: TRBJ2-7
v_gene: TRBV5-6
d_gene: -
len: 11
abundance: -
CDR3aa: CASSLEQEQYF
CDR3nt: TGTGCCAGCAGCTTGGAACAGGAGCAGTACTTC

j_gene: TRBJ2-4
v_gene: TRBV30
d_gene: -
len: 13
abundance: many
CDR3aa: CAWSVLAKNIQYF
CDR3nt: TGTGCCTGGAGTGTCCTAGCCAAAAACATTCAGTACTTC

j_gene: TRBJ2-5
v_gene: TRBV30
d_gene: TRBD1
len: 13
abundance: many
CDR3aa: CAWTTGGLKTQYF
CDR3nt: TGTGCCTGGACCACAGGGGGCTTGAAGACCCAGTACTTC

j_gene: TRBJ2-2
v_gene: TRBV5-1
d_gene: -
len: 14
abundance: once
CDR3aa: CASSPEMTTGELFF
CDR3nt: TGCGCCAGCAGCCCCGAGATGACCACCGGGGAGCTGTTTTTT

j_gene: TRBJ1-1
v_gene: TRBV3-1
d_gene: TRBD1
len: 14
abundance: many
CDR3aa: CASRLEGGETEAFF
CDR3nt: TGTGCCAGCAGGTTAGAAGGGGGCGAAACTGAAGCTTTCTTT

j_gene: TRBJ2-3
v_gene: TRBV13
d_gene: -
len: 13
abundance: -
CDR3aa: CASSLRFGDTQYF
CDR3nt: TGTGCCAGCAGCCTACGTTTCGGAGATACGCAGTATTTT

j_gene: TRBJ1-3
v_gene: TRBV29-1
d_gene: -
len: 14
abundance: once
CDR3aa: CSVEVAGAGNTIYF
CDR3nt: TGCAGCGTTGAGGTGGCAGGGGCTGGAAACACCATATATTTT

j_gene: TRBJ1-2
v_gene: TRBV30
d_gene: -
len: 13
abundance: many
CDR3aa: CAWRTAGWGGYTF
CDR3nt: TGTGCCTGGAGGACAGCCGGTTGGGGTGGCTACACCTTC

j_gene: TRBJ2-2
v_gene: TRBV18
d_gene: TRBD1
len: 14
abundance: many
CDR3aa: CASSQQGDTGELFF
CDR3nt: TGTGCCAGCTCACAACAGGGGGACACCGGGGAGCTGTTTTTT

j_gene: TRBJ2-6
v_gene: TRBV6-2/TRBV6-3
d_gene: TRBD1
len: 17
abundance: -
CDR3aa: CASSYSTGGAGANVLTF
CDR3nt: TGTGCCAGCAGTTACTCGACAGGGGGCGCTGGGGCCAACGTCCTGACTTTC

j_gene: TRBJ1-4
v_gene: TRBV10-1
d_gene: -
len: 14
abundance: few
CDR3aa: CASSVGSTNEKLFF
CDR3nt: TGCGCCAGCAGTGTAGGATCAACTAATGAAAAACTGTTTTTT

j_gene: TRBJ2-5
v_gene: TRBV6-5
d_gene: -
len: 14
abundance: many
CDR3aa: CASSYYGRKETQYF
CDR3nt: TGTGCCAGCAGTTACTACGGCAGGAAAGAGACCCAGTACTTC

j_gene: TRBJ2-2
v_gene: TRBV20-1
d_gene: -
len: 13
abundance: -
CDR3aa: CSARATDPGELFF
CDR3nt: TGCAGTGCTAGAGCGACAGACCCCGGGGAGCTGTTTTTT

j_gene: TRBJ2-7
v_gene: TRBV18
d_gene: TRBD1
len: 16
abundance: many
CDR3aa: CASSPRQGALPYEQYF
CDR3nt: TGTGCCAGCTCACCAAGACAGGGGGCTCTTCCCTACGAGCAGTACTTC

j_gene: TRBJ2-7
v_gene: TRBV28
d_gene: -
len: 14
abundance: few
CDR3aa: CASNTIGEGHEQYF
CDR3nt: TGTGCCAGCAACACAATCGGCGAGGGGCACGAGCAGTACTTC

j_gene: TRBJ1-1
v_gene: TRBV5-1
d_gene: -
len: 13
abundance: many
CDR3aa: CASTPQMNTEAFF
CDR3nt: TGCGCCAGTACCCCACAGATGAACACTGAAGCTTTCTTT

j_gene: TRBJ2-5
v_gene: TRBV11-1
d_gene: -
len: 13
abundance: many
CDR3aa: CASSSGAWETQYF
CDR3nt: TGTGCCAGCAGCTCCGGAGCCTGGGAGACCCAGTACTTC

j_gene: TRBJ2-7
v_gene: TRBV6-2/TRBV6-3
d_gene: -
len: 14
abundance: few
CDR3aa: CASSPWEGADEQYF
CDR3nt: TGTGCCAGCAGCCCCTGGGAAGGGGCAGACGAGCAGTACTTC

j_gene: TRBJ2-2
v_gene: TRBV5-5
d_gene: -
len: 15
abundance: many
CDR3aa: CASSAGTANTGELFF
CDR3nt: TGTGCCAGCAGCGCCGGGACCGCGAACACCGGGGAGCTGTTTTTT

j_gene: TRBJ2-4
v_gene: TRBV11-2
d_gene: -
len: 15
abundance: many
CDR3aa: CASSLEPGLWDIQYF
CDR3nt: TGTGCCAGCAGCTTAGAGCCAGGGCTATGGGACATTCAGTACTTC

j_gene: TRBJ1-1
v_gene: TRBV7-9
d_gene: -
len: 15
abundance: -
CDR3aa: CASSSLRWGNTEAFF
CDR3nt: TGTGCCAGCAGCTCCCTTAGGTGGGGGAACACTGAAGCTTTCTTT

j_gene: TRBJ2-3
v_gene: TRBV4-1
d_gene: -
len: 16
abundance: few
CDR3aa: CASSLRKNRGTDTQYF
CDR3nt: TGCGCCAGCAGCCTGCGCAAAAACCGGGGCACAGATACGCAGTATTTT

j_gene: TRBJ2-7
v_gene: TRBV27
d_gene: TRBD1
len: 15
abundance: -
CDR3aa: CASSSAGTGFYEQYF
CDR3nt: TGTGCCAGCAGTTCCGCCGGGACAGGTTTTTACGAGCAGTACTTC

j_gene: TRBJ1-3
v_gene: TRBV20-1
d_gene: -
len: 11
abundance: -
CDR3aa: CSAEDGNTIYF
CDR3nt: TGCAGTGCTGAGGATGGAAACACCATATATTTT

j_gene: TRBJ2-7
v_gene: TRBV5-1
d_gene: TRBD2
len: 16
abundance: -
CDR3aa: CASSPVASGAPYEQYF
CDR3nt: TGCGCCAGCAGCCCCGTAGCTAGCGGGGCCCCCTACGAGCAGTACTTC

j_gene: TRBJ2-1
v_gene: TRBV10-3
d_gene: -
len: 12
abundance: few
CDR3aa: CAIRRTGREQFF
CDR3nt: TGTGCCATCAGAAGAACAGGGAGGGAGCAGTTCTTC

j_gene: TRBJ1-2
v_gene: TRBV18
d_gene: -
len: 12
abundance: -
CDR3aa: CASSDNGYGYTF
CDR3nt: TGTGCCAGCTCTGACAACGGCTATGGCTACACCTTC

j_gene: TRBJ1-1
v_gene: TRBV19
d_gene: TRBD1
len: 16
abundance: few
CDR3aa: CASSATGGSMNTEAFF
CDR3nt: TGTGCCAGTAGTGCGACAGGGGGGTCCATGAACACTGAAGCTTTCTTT

j_gene: TRBJ2-3
v_gene: TRBV11-3
d_gene: -
len: 13
abundance: -
CDR3aa: CASSRRQGDTQYF
CDR3nt: TGTGCCAGCAGCCGACGTCAGGGGGATACGCAGTATTTT

j_gene: TRBJ1-6
v_gene: TRBV7-6
d_gene: -
len: 13
abundance: -
CDR3aa: CASSVEYNSPLHF
CDR3nt: TGTGCCAGCAGCGTAGAATATAATTCACCCCTCCACTTT

j_gene: TRBJ2-6
v_gene: TRBV30
d_gene: -
len: 13
abundance: -
CDR3aa: CAWSDSGANVLTF
CDR3nt: TGTGCCTGGAGTGATTCTGGGGCCAACGTCCTGACTTTC

j_gene: TRBJ2-1
v_gene: TRBV28
d_gene: TRBD2
len: 12
abundance: many
CDR3aa: CASSFWGLEEFF
CDR3nt: TGTGCCAGCAGTTTTTGGGGACTAGAAGAGTTCTTC

j_gene: TRBJ2-1
v_gene: TRBV18
d_gene: TRBD1
len: 15
abundance: many
CDR3aa: CASSPGQGRGDEQFF
CDR3nt: TGTGCCAGCTCACCGGGACAGGGACGCGGGGATGAGCAGTTCTTC

j_gene: TRBJ2-5
v_gene: TRBV15
d_gene: TRBD1
len: 16
abundance: -
CDR3aa: CATSRATGDLKETQYF
CDR3nt: TGTGCCACCAGCAGAGCCACAGGGGACCTAAAAGAGACCCAGTACTTC

j_gene: TRBJ2-1
v_gene: TRBV7-9
d_gene: -
len: 12
abundance: many
CDR3aa: CASSSGYNEQFF
CDR3nt: TGTGCCAGCAGCTCGGGTTACAATGAGCAGTTCTTC

j_gene: TRBJ1-5
v_gene: TRBV6-2/TRBV6-3
d_gene: -
len: 15
abundance: -
CDR3aa: CASSYRGGGNQPQHF
CDR3nt: TGTGCCAGCAGTTACCGGGGGGGTGGCAATCAGCCCCAGCATTTT

j_gene: TRBJ2-1
v_gene: TRBV28
d_gene: -
len: 14
abundance: -
CDR3aa: CASETTGTIDEQFF
CDR3nt: TGTGCCAGCGAGACCACCGGGACAATCGATGAGCAGTTCTTC